Sequencing of this TCR beta chain was carried out in a study of blood T cell repertoires in COVID-19. About the study: PBMCs, B-cell-depleted T cells, or T cells were the source of the cDNA or gDNA that made up the material.

Clones were read by immunoSEQ multiplex PCR, and TCRdb kept only the in-frame ones, dropping some. The sample lists 310,000 or so clones, around 89% occurring once. The CDR3 contains 18 residues. J gave up 10 bases and V 1 base, and 17 bases lay outside the gene matches. Per the germline V gene, CDR1 is SGDLS and CDR2 is YYNGEE. V and J are TRBV9 and TRBJ2-2; 9 bases line up with TRBD1. Sequences were obtained from peripheral blood. The receptor's source is a man between 18 and 35 years old who had recovered from COVID-19. As DNA, the CDR3 is TGTGCCAGCAGCGTAACTCCCGGGACAGGGACGGGAGGAGAGGAGCTGTTTTTT. This sequence encodes CASSVTPGTGTGGEELFF.